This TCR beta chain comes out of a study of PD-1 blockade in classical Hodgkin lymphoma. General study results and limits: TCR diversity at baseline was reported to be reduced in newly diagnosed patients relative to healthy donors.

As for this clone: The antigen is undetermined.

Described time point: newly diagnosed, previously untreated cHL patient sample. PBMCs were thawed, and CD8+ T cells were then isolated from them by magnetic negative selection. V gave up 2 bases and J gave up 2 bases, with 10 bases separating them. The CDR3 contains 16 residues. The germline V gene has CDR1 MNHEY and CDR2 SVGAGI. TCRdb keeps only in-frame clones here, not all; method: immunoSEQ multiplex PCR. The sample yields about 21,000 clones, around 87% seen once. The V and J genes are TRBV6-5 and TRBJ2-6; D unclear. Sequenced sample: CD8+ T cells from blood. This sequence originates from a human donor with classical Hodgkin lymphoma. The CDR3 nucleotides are TGTGCCAGCAGTTACGATACTGGGACTGGGGCCAACGTCCTGACTTTC. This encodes CASSYDTGTGANVLTF.